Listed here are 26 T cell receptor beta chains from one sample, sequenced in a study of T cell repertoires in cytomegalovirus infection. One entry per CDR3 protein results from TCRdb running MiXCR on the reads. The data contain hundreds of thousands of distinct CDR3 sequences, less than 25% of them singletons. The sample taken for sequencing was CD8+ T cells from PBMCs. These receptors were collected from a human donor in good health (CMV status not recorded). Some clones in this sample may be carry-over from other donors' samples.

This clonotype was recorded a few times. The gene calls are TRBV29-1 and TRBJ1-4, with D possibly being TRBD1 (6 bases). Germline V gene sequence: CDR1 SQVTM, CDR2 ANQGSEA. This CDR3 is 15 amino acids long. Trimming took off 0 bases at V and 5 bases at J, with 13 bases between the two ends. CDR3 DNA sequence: TGCAGCGTTGAAGATCCCGGACAGCCGAATGAAAAACTGTTTTTT. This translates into CSVEDPGQPNEKLFF.

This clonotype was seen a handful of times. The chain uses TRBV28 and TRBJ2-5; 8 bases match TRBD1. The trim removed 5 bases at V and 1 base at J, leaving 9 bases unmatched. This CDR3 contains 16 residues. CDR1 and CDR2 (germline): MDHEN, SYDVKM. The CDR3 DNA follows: TGTGCCAGCAGTCCTCGGGACAGGCAGACCCAAGAGACCCAGTACTTC. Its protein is CASSPRDRQTQETQYF.

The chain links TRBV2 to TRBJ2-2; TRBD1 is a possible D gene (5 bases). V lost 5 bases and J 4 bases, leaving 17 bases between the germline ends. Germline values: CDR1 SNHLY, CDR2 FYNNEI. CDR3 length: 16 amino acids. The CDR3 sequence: CASSQKQEYPTGELFF. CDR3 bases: TGTGCCAGCAGTCAAAAACAGGAATATCCCACCGGGGAGCTGTTTTTT.

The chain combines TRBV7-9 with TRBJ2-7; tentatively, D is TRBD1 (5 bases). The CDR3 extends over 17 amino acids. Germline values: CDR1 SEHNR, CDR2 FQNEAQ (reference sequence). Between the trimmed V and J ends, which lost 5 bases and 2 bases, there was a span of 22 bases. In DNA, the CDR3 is TGTGCCAGCAGCCCATCGACGGACACAGGAGATCCCTACGAGCAGTACTTC. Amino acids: CASSPSTDTGDPYEQYF.

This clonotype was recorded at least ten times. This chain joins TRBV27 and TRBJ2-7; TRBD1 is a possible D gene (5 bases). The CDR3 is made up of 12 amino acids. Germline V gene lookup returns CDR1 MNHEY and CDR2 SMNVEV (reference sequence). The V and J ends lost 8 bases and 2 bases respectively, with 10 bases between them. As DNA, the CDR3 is TGTGCCAGCGGTCAGGGTCCCTACGAGCAGTACTTC. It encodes CASGQGPYEQYF.

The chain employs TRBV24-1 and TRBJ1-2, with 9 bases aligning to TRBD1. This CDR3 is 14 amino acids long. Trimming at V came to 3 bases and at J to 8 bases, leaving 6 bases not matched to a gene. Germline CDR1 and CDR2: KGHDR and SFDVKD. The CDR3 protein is CATSDGTGRSGYTF. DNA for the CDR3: TGTGCCACCAGTGATGGGACAGGGAGAAGCGGCTACACCTTC.

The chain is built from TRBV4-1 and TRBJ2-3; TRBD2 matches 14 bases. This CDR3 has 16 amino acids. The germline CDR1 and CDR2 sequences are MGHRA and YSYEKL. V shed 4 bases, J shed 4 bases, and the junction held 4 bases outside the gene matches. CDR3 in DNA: TGCGCCAGCAGCCCCCGACTAGCGGGGGGGTCAGATACGCAGTATTTT. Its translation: CASSPRLAGGSDTQYF.

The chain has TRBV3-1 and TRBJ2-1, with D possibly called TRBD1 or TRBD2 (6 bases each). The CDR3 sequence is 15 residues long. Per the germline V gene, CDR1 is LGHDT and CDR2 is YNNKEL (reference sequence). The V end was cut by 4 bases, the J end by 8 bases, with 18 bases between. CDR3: CASSLTGGRVDEQFF. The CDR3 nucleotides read TGTGCCAGCAGCCTCACCGGGGGCAGGGTCGATGAGCAGTTCTTC.

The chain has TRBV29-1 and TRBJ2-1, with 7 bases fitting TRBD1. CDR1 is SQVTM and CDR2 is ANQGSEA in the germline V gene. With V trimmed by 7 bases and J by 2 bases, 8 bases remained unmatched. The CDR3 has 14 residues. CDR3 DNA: TGCAGCGCCGGAAGGGACAGAACCTACAATGAGCAGTTCTTC. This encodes CSAGRDRTYNEQFF.

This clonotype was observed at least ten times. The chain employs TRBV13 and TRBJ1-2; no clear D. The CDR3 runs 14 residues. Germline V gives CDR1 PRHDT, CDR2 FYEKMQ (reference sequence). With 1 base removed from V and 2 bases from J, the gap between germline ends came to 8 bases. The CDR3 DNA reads TGTGCCAGCAGCTTAGTTCGGGCGAACTATGGCTACACCTTC. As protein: CASSLVRANYGYTF.

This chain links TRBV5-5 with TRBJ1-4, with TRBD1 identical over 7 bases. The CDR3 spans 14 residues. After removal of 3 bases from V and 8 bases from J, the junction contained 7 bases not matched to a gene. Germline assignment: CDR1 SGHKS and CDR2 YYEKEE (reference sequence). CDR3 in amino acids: CASSSTGIPEKLFF. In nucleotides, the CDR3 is TGTGCCAGCAGCTCGACAGGGATACCAGAAAAACTGTTTTTT.

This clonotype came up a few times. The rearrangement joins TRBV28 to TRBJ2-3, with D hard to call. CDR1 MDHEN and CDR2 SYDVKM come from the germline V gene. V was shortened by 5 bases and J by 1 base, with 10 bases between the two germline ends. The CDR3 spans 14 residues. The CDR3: CASSLRPGTDTQYF. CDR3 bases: TGTGCCAGCAGTCTTAGACCTGGCACAGATACGCAGTATTTT.

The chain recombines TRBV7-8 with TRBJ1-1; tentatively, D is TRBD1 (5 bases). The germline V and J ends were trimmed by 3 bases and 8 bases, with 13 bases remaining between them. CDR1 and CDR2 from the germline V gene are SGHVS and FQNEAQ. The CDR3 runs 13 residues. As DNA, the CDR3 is TGTGCCAGCAGCTTCGGGGCCCCAGGGGAAGCTTTCTTT. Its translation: CASSFGAPGEAFF.

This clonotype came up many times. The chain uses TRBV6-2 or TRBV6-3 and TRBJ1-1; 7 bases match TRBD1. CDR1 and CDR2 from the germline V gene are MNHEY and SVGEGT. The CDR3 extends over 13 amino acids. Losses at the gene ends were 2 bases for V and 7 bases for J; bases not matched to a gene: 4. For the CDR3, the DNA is TGTGCCAGCAGTTACCAAGGGACAGTTGAAGCTTTCTTT. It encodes CASSYQGTVEAFF.

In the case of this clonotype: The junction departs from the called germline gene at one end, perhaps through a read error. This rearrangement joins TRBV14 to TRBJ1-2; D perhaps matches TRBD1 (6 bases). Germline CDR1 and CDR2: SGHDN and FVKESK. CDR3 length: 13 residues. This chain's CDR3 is CVSSQTGQNGYTF. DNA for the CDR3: TGTGTCAGCAGCCAGACCGGACAGAATGGCTACACCTTC.

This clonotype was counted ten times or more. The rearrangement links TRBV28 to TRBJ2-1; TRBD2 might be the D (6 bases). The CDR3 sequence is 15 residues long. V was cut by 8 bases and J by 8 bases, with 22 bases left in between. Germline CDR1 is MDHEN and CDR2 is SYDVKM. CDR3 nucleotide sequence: TGTGCCAGCTCACCTCAAGGGCAGCCGGGGGATGAGCAGTTCTTC. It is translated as CASSPQGQPGDEQFF.

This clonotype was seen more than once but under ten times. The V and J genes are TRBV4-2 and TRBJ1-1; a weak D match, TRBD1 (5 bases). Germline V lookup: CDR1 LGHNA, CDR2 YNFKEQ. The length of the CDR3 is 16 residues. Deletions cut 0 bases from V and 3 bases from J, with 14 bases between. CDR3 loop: CASSQDKGTRDTEAFF. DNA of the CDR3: TGTGCCAGCAGCCAAGATAAAGGGACGAGGGACACTGAAGCTTTCTTT.

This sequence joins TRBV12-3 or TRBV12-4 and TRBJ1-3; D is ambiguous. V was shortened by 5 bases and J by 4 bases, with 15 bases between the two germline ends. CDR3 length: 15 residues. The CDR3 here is CASSIPSVGGNTIYF. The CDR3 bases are TGTGCCAGCAGTATTCCTTCGGTTGGGGGAAACACCATATATTTT.

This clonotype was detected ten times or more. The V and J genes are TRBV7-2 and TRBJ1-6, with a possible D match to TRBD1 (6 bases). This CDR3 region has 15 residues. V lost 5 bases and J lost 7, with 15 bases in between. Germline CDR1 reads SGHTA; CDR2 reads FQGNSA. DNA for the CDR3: TGTGCCAGCAGCCTTACGGGACAACCAAATTCACCCCTCCACTTT. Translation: CASSLTGQPNSPLHF.

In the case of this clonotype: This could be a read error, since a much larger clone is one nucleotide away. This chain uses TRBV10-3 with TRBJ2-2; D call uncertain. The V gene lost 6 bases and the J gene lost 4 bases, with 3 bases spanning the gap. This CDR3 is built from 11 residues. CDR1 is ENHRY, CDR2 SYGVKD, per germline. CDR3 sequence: CAISSTGELFF. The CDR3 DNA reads TGTGCCATCAGCTCCACCGGGGAGCTGTTTTTT.

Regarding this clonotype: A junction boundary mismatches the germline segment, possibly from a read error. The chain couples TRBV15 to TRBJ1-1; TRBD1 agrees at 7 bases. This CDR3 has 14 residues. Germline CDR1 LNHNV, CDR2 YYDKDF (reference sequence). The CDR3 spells CAASQTGTNTEAFF. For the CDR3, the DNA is TGTGCCGCCAGCCAGACAGGGACGAACACTGAAGCTTTCTTT.

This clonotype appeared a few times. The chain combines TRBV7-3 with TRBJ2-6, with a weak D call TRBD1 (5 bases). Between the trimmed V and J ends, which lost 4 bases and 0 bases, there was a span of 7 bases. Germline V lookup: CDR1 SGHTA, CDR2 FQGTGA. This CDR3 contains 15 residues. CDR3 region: CASSYDSSGANVLTF. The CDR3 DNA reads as TGTGCCAGCAGCTACGACAGCTCTGGGGCCAACGTCCTGACTTTC.

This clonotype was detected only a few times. CDR3 sequence: CASSLFLGGELFF. The CDR3 bases are TGTGCCAGCAGTTTATTTCTAGGCGGGGAGCTGTTTTTT. The chain carries TRBV28 and TRBJ2-2, with D unclear. V was pared by 1 base and J by 7 bases, with 7 bases between. The CDR3 is 13 residues long. The germline V gene encodes CDR1 MDHEN and CDR2 SYDVKM.

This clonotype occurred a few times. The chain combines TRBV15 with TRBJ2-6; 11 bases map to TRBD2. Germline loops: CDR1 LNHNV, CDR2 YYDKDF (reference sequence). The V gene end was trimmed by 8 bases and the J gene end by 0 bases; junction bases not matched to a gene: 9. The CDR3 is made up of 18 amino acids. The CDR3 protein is CATRTGLADYSGANVLTF. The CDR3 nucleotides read TGTGCCACCCGCACGGGACTAGCGGACTACTCTGGGGCCAACGTCCTGACTTTC.

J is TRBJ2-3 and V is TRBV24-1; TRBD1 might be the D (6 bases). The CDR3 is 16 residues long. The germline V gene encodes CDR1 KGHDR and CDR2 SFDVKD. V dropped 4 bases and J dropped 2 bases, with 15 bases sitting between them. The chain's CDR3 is CATSEATGSFTDTQYF. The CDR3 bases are TGTGCCACCAGTGAAGCCACAGGGAGTTTCACAGATACGCAGTATTTT.

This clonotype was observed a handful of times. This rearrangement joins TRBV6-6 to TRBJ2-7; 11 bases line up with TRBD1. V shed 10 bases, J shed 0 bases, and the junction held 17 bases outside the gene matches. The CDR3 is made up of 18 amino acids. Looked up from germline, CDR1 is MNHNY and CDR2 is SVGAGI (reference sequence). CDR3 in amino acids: CATAPDRGLLVPSYEQYV. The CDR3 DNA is TGTGCCACCGCCCCGGACAGGGGGCTACTTGTACCCTCCTACGAGCAGTACGTC.